The rows below give T cell receptor beta chains drawn from one sample of a study of T cell responses to AZD1222 COVID-19 vaccine. The repertoire was sequenced with immunoSEQ multiplex PCR; TCRdb's copy has only in-frame clones and lacks some. Here the sample spans 130,000 to 150,000 clones, around 89% being singletons. This specimen consisted of peripheral blood, obtained on day 0 of AZD1222 vaccination. The origin of the receptors is an adult in good health. Both conserved end residues are part of each CDR3. Clone size is given for some rows only: seen once, a few or many times, or a class if the clone is expanded.

clone size: few
J gene: TRBJ1-1
V gene: TRBV3-1/TRBV3-2
CDR3 length: 14
CDR3 protein: CASSQRLGGSEAFF

clone size: .
J gene: TRBJ2-7
V gene: TRBV19
CDR3 length: 15
CDR3 protein: CASSSWGQGADEQYF

clone size: .
J gene: TRBJ1-1
V gene: TRBV6-6
CDR3 length: 14
CDR3 protein: CASRAGALNTEAFF

clone size: .
J gene: TRBJ2-7
V gene: TRBV9
CDR3 length: 15
CDR3 protein: CASSPQPATLGEQYF

clone size: once
J gene: TRBJ2-3
V gene: TRBV18
CDR3 length: 14
CDR3 protein: CASSGTSVTDTQYF

clone size: .
J gene: TRBJ1-6
V gene: TRBV6-5
CDR3 length: 15
CDR3 protein: CASTELSSYNSPLHF

clone size: .
J gene: TRBJ1-5
V gene: TRBV6-5
CDR3 length: 14
CDR3 protein: CASSPGQGAQPQHF

clone size: .
J gene: TRBJ2-3
V gene: TRBV7-2
CDR3 length: 17
CDR3 protein: CASSQGLAGGRADTQYF

clone size: once
J gene: TRBJ1-3
V gene: TRBV3-1/TRBV3-2
CDR3 length: 16
CDR3 protein: CASSQEDRISGNTIYF

clone size: .
J gene: TRBJ1-2
V gene: TRBV30
CDR3 length: 13
CDR3 protein: CAWSVSGPIGYTF

clone size: .
J gene: TRBJ1-1
V gene: TRBV6-5
CDR3 length: 14
CDR3 protein: CASSAGTGGFEAFF

clone size: .
J gene: TRBJ1-3
V gene: TRBV2
CDR3 length: 15
CDR3 protein: CASRRERATGNTIYF

clone size: .
J gene: TRBJ1-1
V gene: TRBV6-5
CDR3 length: 14
CDR3 protein: CASSYDGMNTEAFF

clone size: .
J gene: TRBJ1-2
V gene: TRBV5-1
CDR3 length: 14
CDR3 protein: CASSEGTGNYGYTF

clone size: once
J gene: TRBJ1-5
V gene: TRBV6-5
CDR3 length: 15
CDR3 protein: CASSYSGGGHQPQHF

clone size: .
J gene: TRBJ1-3
V gene: TRBV5-1
CDR3 length: 16
CDR3 protein: CASSLGPADSGNTIYF

clone size: .
J gene: TRBJ1-6
V gene: TRBV5-8
CDR3 length: 15
CDR3 protein: CASSSMGTLKSPLHF

clone size: few
J gene: TRBJ1-1
V gene: TRBV19
CDR3 length: 14
CDR3 protein: CASSMSSLNTEAFF

clone size: .
J gene: TRBJ2-7
V gene: TRBV18
CDR3 length: 14
CDR3 protein: CASSPPRGRYEQYF

clone size: few
J gene: TRBJ1-2
V gene: TRBV29-1
CDR3 length: 14
CDR3 protein: CSVLWSDRASGYTF

clone size: .
J gene: TRBJ2-3
V gene: TRBV6-5
CDR3 length: 11
CDR3 protein: CASRVADTQYF

clone size: .
J gene: TRBJ1-1
V gene: TRBV27
CDR3 length: 14
CDR3 protein: CATSQVLGGTEAFF

clone size: .
J gene: TRBJ1-2
V gene: TRBV6-5
CDR3 length: 14
CDR3 protein: CASVLGQGGYGYTF

clone size: once
J gene: TRBJ1-6
V gene: TRBV5-4
CDR3 length: 15
CDR3 protein: CASSFPGRHNSPLHF

clone size: .
J gene: TRBJ1-5
V gene: TRBV4-3
CDR3 length: 19
CDR3 protein: CASSQGFIGGQRSNQPQHF

clone size: .
J gene: TRBJ2-6
V gene: TRBV4-2
CDR3 length: 21
CDR3 protein: CASTRDMRGGTLHSGANVLTF

clone size: .
J gene: TRBJ1-1
V gene: TRBV7-2
CDR3 length: 14
CDR3 protein: CASSSRRANTEAFF

clone size: .
J gene: TRBJ2-7
V gene: TRBV5-4
CDR3 length: 14
CDR3 protein: CASSFGGLNSEQYF

clone size: .
J gene: TRBJ1-4
V gene: TRBV19
CDR3 length: 14
CDR3 protein: CASRRDSTNEKLFF